The rows below give T cell receptor beta chains drawn from one sample of a study of blood T cell repertoires in COVID-19. This table comes from immunoSEQ multiplex PCR, and its TCRdb copy is limited to in-frame clones, with some not included. Seen here are 310,000 or so clones, almost 90% observed once, and the top ten hold around 11%. Sequencing was carried out using peripheral blood. The origin of the receptors is a woman aged 25 to 45 with COVID-19, enrolled during active disease. Each CDR3 is given with its conserved first and last residue. D genes are given only for firm matches. Clone size is stated in some rows and not others, as once, few, many or a class when expanded.

TRBV19,TRBJ2-5,NA,NA,CASSNMGLRGQETQYF,TGTGCCAGTAGTAACATGGGACTGCGGGGCCAAGAGACCCAGTACTTC
TRBV19,TRBJ1-5,NA,NA,CASTEDSSNQPQHF,TGTGCCAGTACCGAGGACAGTAGCAATCAGCCCCAGCATTTT
TRBV2,TRBJ2-2,few,NA,CASSELAESNTGELFF,TGTGCCAGCAGTGAATTGGCAGAATCGAACACCGGGGAGCTGTTTTTT
TRBV2,TRBJ2-3,few,NA,CASTPGADTQYF,TGTGCCAGCACCCCCGGAGCAGATACGCAGTATTTT
TRBV10-2,TRBJ1-5,NA,NA,CASSGRQFNQPQHF,TGCGCCAGCAGTGGTAGACAGTTCAATCAGCCCCAGCATTTT
TRBV4-1,TRBJ1-1,NA,NA,CASSQAGANTEAFF,TGCGCCAGCAGCCAGGCAGGGGCGAACACTGAAGCTTTCTTT
TRBV28,TRBJ2-5,NA,TRBD2,CASSLAGVSETQYF,TGTGCCAGCAGTTTAGCGGGAGTCTCGGAGACCCAGTACTTC
TRBV4-2,TRBJ1-2,NA,NA,CASSQEVQGHGYTF,TGTGCCAGCAGCCAAGAGGTACAGGGCCATGGCTACACCTTC
TRBV5-1,TRBJ2-3,NA,NA,CASSLTVTDTQYF,TGCGCCAGCAGCTTGACGGTCACAGATACGCAGTATTTT
TRBV19,TRBJ1-3,once,NA,CASSPTGNTIYF,TGTGCCAGTAGTCCCACTGGAAACACCATATATTTT
TRBV29-1,TRBJ2-7,once,NA,CSVAGAGSGYEQYF,TGCAGCGTTGCTGGGGCAGGCTCAGGGTACGAGCAGTACTTC
TRBV19,TRBJ2-1,NA,NA,CASSIGGSAEQFF,TGTGCCAGTAGTATAGGGGGCAGCGCTGAGCAGTTCTTC
TRBV27,TRBJ2-5,NA,NA,CASSKQGPAGETQYF,TGTGCCAGCAGTAAACAGGGGCCGGCGGGGGAGACCCAGTACTTC
TRBV6-1,TRBJ2-3,NA,NA,CASSEGSVLDTQYF,TGTGCCAGCAGTGAAGGTAGTGTGTTAGATACGCAGTATTTT
TRBV6-5,TRBJ2-3,NA,NA,CASSSPRRGSADTQYF,TGTGCCAGCAGTTCCCCTCGGCGGGGTTCGGCAGATACGCAGTATTTT
TRBV5-5,TRBJ1-2,NA,NA,CASSGPERGYGYTF,TGTGCCAGCAGCGGCCCCGAGCGGGGCTATGGCTACACCTTC
TRBV5-4,TRBJ1-1,NA,NA,CASSSRGAHTEAFF,TGTGCCAGCAGCTCCCGGGGGGCCCACACTGAAGCTTTCTTT
TRBV9,TRBJ2-3,NA,NA,CASSPGIAGDPPDTQYF,TGTGCCAGCAGCCCGGGGATAGCCGGAGACCCCCCAGATACGCAGTATTTT
TRBV19,TRBJ2-7,NA,NA,CASNTPQSGLPADF,TGTGCCAGTAATACACCCCAATCCGGCCTACCAGCGGACTTC
TRBV12-3/TRBV12-4,TRBJ1-1,NA,NA,CASSPRQITEAFF,TGTGCCAGCAGTCCGAGACAGATCACTGAAGCTTTCTTT